This T cell receptor beta chain was recovered during a study of CD8+CD57+ T cells in acquired aplastic anemia. Study outcomes and limitations: Over 25 shared CD8+ CDR3s appeared highly expressed within patients' immunodominant clones.

Genomic DNA served as template for TCR beta VDJ and CDR3 profiling. TCRdb called the reads again in MiXCR, with one record for every CDR3 protein. The data show around 210,000 distinct CDR3 sequences, approximately 65% seen once. CD8+CD57+ cell expansion had been shown by flow cytometry in patients chosen for sequencing. As for this clonotype: Its specificity is unknown. A junction end diverges from the germline sequence, so it may reflect a read error.

Germline loops: CDR1 DFQATT, CDR2 SNEGSKA (reference sequence). The CDR3 is made up of 14 amino acids. Sequencing was performed on sorted CD4+, CD8+, or CD8+CD57+ T cells (not recorded which) from PBMCs. The sequence was obtained from a human donor with aplastic anemia. The V call is TRBV20-1, the J call TRBJ2-7, with TRBD1 matching 7 bases. In DNA, the CDR3 is TGCAGCGCTAACAACGGGGACAGCTCCCTCGAGCAGTACTTC. Protein sequence: CSANNGDSSLEQYF.